These 3 T cell receptor beta chains share one sample of origin, sequenced in a study of Ad26.COV2.S vaccination and SARS-CoV-2 variants. This sample's treatment: about 20 received Ad26.COV2.S at low or high dose, single or two shots; several received placebo; per-sample allocation not given. Collection of samples fell on day 63 after the first vaccine or placebo injection. Some clones are missing from TCRdb's copy, which holds only in-frame ones; the method was immunoSEQ multiplex PCR. The table shows about 680,000 clones, with 80% to 90% occurring only once. The starting material was peripheral blood, obtained in a trial of Ad26.COV2.S vaccine versus placebo. The receptor set was obtained from a person aged 18-65 years who received the Ad26.COV2.S COVID-19 vaccine or a placebo.

About this clone itself: This specimen includes other DNA sequences encoding the same CDR3. J is TRBJ2-7 and V is TRBV9; 7 positions agree with TRBD2. With 0 bases clipped from V and 3 bases from J, the junction kept 3 bases outside the gene matches. Germline V gene lookup returns CDR1 SGDLS and CDR2 YYNGEE. This CDR3 comprises 14 residues. As DNA, the CDR3 is TGTGCCAGCAGCGTAGACGGGGGGAGCTACGAGCAGTACTTC. Its translation: CASSVDGGSYEQYF.

DNA of the CDR3: TGTGCCAGCAGTTACGGGCGGGGGGACTTCTACGAGCAGTACTTC. Residues: CASSYGRGDFYEQYF. The chain carries TRBV6-6 and TRBJ2-7; TRBD2 agrees at 8 bases. J lost 3 bases, V lost 2 bases, and 6 bases had no gene match. CDR1 is MNHNY, CDR2 SVGAGI, per germline (reference sequence). The CDR3 has 15 amino acids.

This clone was recorded once. The chain has TRBV4-3 and TRBJ2-5; D may be TRBD2 (5 bases). With 0 bases removed from V and 5 bases from J, the gap between germline ends came to 10 bases. The CDR3 is 14 residues long. Germline V gene lookup returns CDR1 LGHNA and CDR2 YSLEER. Here the CDR3 DNA reads TGCGCCAGCAGCCAAGATGGAGGCGGGGAGACCCAGTACTTC. Amino acids: CASSQDGGGETQYF.